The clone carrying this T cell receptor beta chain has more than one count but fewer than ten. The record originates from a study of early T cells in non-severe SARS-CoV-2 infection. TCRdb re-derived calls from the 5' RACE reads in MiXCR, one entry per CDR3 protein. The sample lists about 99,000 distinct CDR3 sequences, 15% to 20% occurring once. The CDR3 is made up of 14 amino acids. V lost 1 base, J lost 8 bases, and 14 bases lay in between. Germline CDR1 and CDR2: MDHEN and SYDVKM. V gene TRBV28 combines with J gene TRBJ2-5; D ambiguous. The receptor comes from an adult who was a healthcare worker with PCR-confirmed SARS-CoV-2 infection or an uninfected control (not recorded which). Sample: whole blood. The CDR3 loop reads CASSLSSAVGTQYF. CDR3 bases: TGTGCCAGCAGTTTATCGTCGGCAGTTGGAACCCAGTACTTC. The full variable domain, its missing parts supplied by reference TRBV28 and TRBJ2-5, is DVKVTQSSRYLVKRTGEKVFLECVQDMDHENMFWYRQDPGLGLRLIYFSYDVKMKEKGDIPEGYSVSREKKERFSLILESASTNQTSMYLCASSLSSAVGTQYFGPGTRLLVL.